This is a list of T cell receptor beta chains from one sample in a study of blood T cells in healthy people across ages. MiXCR was run by TCRdb on the 5' RACE reads, yielding one entry per CDR3 protein. The table has 850,000 to 1,000,000 distinct CDR3 sequences, about 48% seen once; the top ten hold about an eighth. The sample consisted of blood. The source of these receptors is a man aged 30-40 years in good health. The CDR3 runs from the conserved cysteine through the conserved F or W. The order of the fields is V gene, D gene, J gene, clone size, CDR3 protein, CDR3 DNA. A D gene is named only where the DNA matches it firmly. The size field is filled for only some rows; it gives once, few, many or a size class.

TRBV27	TRBD2	TRBJ2-3	.	CASSRTSGGAEADTQYF	TGTGCCAGCAGTCGGACTAGCGGGGGGGCGGAGGCAGATACGCAGTATTTT
TRBV2	.	TRBJ1-1	once	CASSAENTEAFF	TGTGCCAGCAGTGCAGAGAACACTGAAGCTTTCTTT
TRBV7-2	.	TRBJ2-5	few	CASSRLPPETQYF	TGTGCCAGCAGCCGACTTCCCCCGGAGACCCAGTACTTC
TRBV25-1	.	TRBJ2-6	few	CASSEGQTTGANVLTF	TGTGCCAGCAGTGAAGGACAGACGACTGGGGCCAACGTCCTGACTTTC
TRBV6-5	TRBD1	TRBJ2-4	.	CASIDQGTGRNIQYF	TGTGCCAGCATCGACCAGGGGACAGGAAGAAACATTCAGTACTTC
TRBV20-1	TRBD1	TRBJ1-5	.	CSASSRQGIVQHF	TGCAGTGCTAGTTCTCGACAGGGGATAGTACAGCATTTT
TRBV4-1	TRBD2	TRBJ2-1	few	CASSFRLAGVNEQFF	TGCGCCAGCAGCTTTCGACTAGCGGGAGTCAATGAGCAGTTCTTC
TRBV20-1	.	TRBJ1-6	.	CSASHRTGSSYNSPLHF	TGCAGTGCTAGTCACAGGACGGGGAGCTCCTATAATTCACCCCTCCACTTT
TRBV24-1	TRBD1	TRBJ2-1	.	CATDDRDHGNEQFF	TGTGCCACGGACGACAGGGATCATGGCAATGAGCAGTTCTTC
TRBV5-1	.	TRBJ2-5	.	CASSLGTQSRQETQYF	TGCGCCAGCAGCTTGGGTACTCAATCTAGACAAGAGACCCAGTACTTC
TRBV6-5	.	TRBJ2-7	.	CASRPLTTGYEQYF	TGTGCCAGCAGACCCCTTACAACGGGCTACGAGCAGTACTTC
TRBV12-3/TRBV12-4	.	TRBJ2-5	.	CASSSGVGVQETQYF	TGTGCCAGCAGCTCTGGGGTGGGAGTTCAAGAGACCCAGTACTTC
TRBV6-4	TRBD2	TRBJ2-3	many	CASSATAGSSTDTQYF	TGTGCCAGCAGTGCTACAGCGGGGTCTAGCACAGATACGCAGTATTTT
TRBV20-1	.	TRBJ1-2	few	CSGVGGTSGYTF	TGCAGTGGTGTAGGGGGGACGTCTGGCTACACCTTC
TRBV6-1	.	TRBJ2-4	.	CASISEGFRDRDNIAKNIQYF	TGTGCCAGCATCTCCGAAGGTTTCCGCGACCGGGACAATATAGCCAAAAACATTCAGTACTTC